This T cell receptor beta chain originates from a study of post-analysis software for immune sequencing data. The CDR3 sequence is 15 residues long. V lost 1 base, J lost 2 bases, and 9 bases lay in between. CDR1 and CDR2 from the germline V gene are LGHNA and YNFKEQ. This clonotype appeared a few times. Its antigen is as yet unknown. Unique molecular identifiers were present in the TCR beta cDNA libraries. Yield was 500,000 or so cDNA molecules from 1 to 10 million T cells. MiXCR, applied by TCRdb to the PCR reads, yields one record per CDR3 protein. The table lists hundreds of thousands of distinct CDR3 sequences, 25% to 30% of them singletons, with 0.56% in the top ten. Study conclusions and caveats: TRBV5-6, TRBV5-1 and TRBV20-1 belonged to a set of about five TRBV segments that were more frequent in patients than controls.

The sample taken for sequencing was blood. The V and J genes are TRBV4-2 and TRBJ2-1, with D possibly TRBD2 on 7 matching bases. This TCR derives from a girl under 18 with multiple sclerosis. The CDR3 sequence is CASSQAGGPYNEQFF. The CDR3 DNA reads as TGTGCCAGCAGCCAAGCCGGGGGGCCCTACAATGAGCAGTTCTTC.